A selection of T cell receptor beta chains follows, all from one sample in a study of identical twins. TCRdb reprocessed the 5' RACE reads via MiXCR and lists one record per CDR3 protein. Here the sample spans about 520,000 distinct CDR3 sequences, less than 25% being singletons. These data also featured in a second study, about T cells expressing NK-cell markers.

The sequenced sample consisted of CD4+ T cells sorted from blood. The receptor set was obtained from a woman aged 18-29 years in good health. Both conserved end residues are part of each CDR3. The D gene is left open where the match is weak. A row's size may be missing; if present it is once, few, many or a size class.

j_call d_call cdr3_length clone_size v_call cdr3_aa cdr3_nt
TRBJ1-2 . 13 few TRBV20-1 CSVRTADNYGYTF TGCAGTGTAAGGACCGCAGATAACTATGGCTACACCTTC
TRBJ2-1 . 15 . TRBV6-1 CASSPAGTTYNEQFF TGTGCCAGCAGTCCGGCCGGGACCACCTACAATGAGCAGTTCTTC
TRBJ2-3 . 11 many TRBV20-1 CSASRADTQYF TGCAGTGCTAGCAGGGCTGATACGCAGTATTTT
TRBJ2-1 TRBD2 16 few TRBV20-1 CSASDRAGGSYNEQFF TGCAGTGCTAGCGATAGAGCGGGAGGGTCCTACAATGAGCAGTTCTTC
TRBJ2-2 . 14 many TRBV15 CATSRALSDGELFF TGTGCCACCAGCAGAGCCCTTAGCGACGGGGAGCTGTTTTTT
TRBJ2-3 . 13 once TRBV12-5 CASGLTGADTQYF TGTGCTAGTGGCCTGACCGGAGCAGATACGCAGTATTTT
TRBJ2-7 . 17 . TRBV20-1 CSASTLGLWGHKYEQYF TGCAGTGCTAGTACGTTGGGATTATGGGGACACAAATACGAGCAGTACTTC
TRBJ2-3 . 16 . TRBV5-1 CASSLGSGVGTDTQYF TGCGCCAGCAGCTTGGGATCGGGAGTGGGCACAGATACGCAGTATTTT
TRBJ2-1 . 14 few TRBV20-1 CSARAGDTYNEQFF TGCAGTGCTAGAGCGGGAGACACCTACAATGAGCAGTTCTTC
TRBJ1-2 . 12 many TRBV5-1 CASSRTAYGYTF TGTGCCAGCTCACGGACAGCCTATGGCTACACCTTC
TRBJ2-5 . 14 . TRBV18 CASSPQGRDRDQYF TGTGCCAGCTCACCCCAGGGAAGAGACCGTGACCAGTACTTC